This T cell receptor beta chain is drawn from a study of Graves' ophthalmopathy and Graves' hyperthyroidism. TCR beta CDR3 amplification used RNA transcripts. HTBI-primed RT-PCR formed the first round, and a multiplex PCR formed the second. In TCRdb, the multiplex PCR reads were re-called with MiXCR into one record per CDR3 protein. The sample shows 900,000 to 1,200,000 distinct CDR3 sequences, about 35% of them seen only once. The CDR3 spans 12 residues. Looked up from germline, CDR1 is ENHRY and CDR2 is SYGVKD. Trimming took 4 bases from V and 12 from J, leaving 15 bases between them. Material: peripheral blood or thyroid tissue (not recorded which). This clonotype originated in an adult man with Graves' hyperthyroidism. The chain uses TRBV10-3 and TRBJ1-2; no clear D gene. Here the CDR3 DNA reads TGTGCCATCAGTGGATCGAATGGGAGCAACACCTTC. Residues: CAISGSNGSNTF.